Here is one T cell receptor (beta chain) with its context. This clone was observed a single time. No cognate antigen has been identified for it. Base qualities are missing; no much larger clone stands one base away. The data were obtained in a study of T cell responses to AZD1222 COVID-19 vaccine (dated by TCRdb to about 2021). Some background on the complete study: AZD1222 recipients given second doses at about 4 weeks or at about 12 weeks were pooled, since spike-specific TCR depth and breadth were not found to differ between the two schedules. Trial participants were enrolled into age subgroups of 18-55, 56-69 and 70-plus years, which contained about 160, 30 and 59 TCR-sequenced participants, respectively. A total of just over 230 trial participants underwent TCR sequencing, of whom some 210 received two doses of AZD1222 and about 25 received two doses of the MenACWY control vaccine. Broad study findings and their caveats: The 56-69-year group was small, and its depth increase did not reach significance, likely because of low power. Conclusions about previously exposed vaccinees are limited, since just five to seven AZD1222 recipients were seropositive for SARS-CoV-2 at baseline. No day 14 peak-response samples were available, so repertoires were characterized only after the peak T cell response. Most participants were white British and females outnumbered males, and the authors suggested that clonal diversity may have been underestimated. After two AZD1222 doses, both the breadth and the depth of spike-specific TCRs were significantly higher than at day 0 and than in MenACWY recipients. Reportedly, close to half of the unique spike-specific TCRs recognized epitopes lying outside the regions that are mutated in the B.1.351 and B.1.1.7 variants. Vaccine-associated CD4 TCRs spanned the whole spike protein, with dominant responses in regions 160-218 and 743-854.

The time point label for this specimen denotes: baseline before first vaccination. Samples from vaccinated people were obtained from the UK trials COV001 and COV002, which included a single-blind randomized controlled phase 2/3 trial of AZD1222 (ChAdOx1 nCoV-19) in healthy adults. For TCRbeta chain sequencing, PBMC samples were collected from trial participants at day 0 and at day 28 after the second dose. The CDR3 regions of human TCRbeta chains were subjected to immunosequencing. As for how the authors treated the data: TCRs in the repertoires were matched against a reference library of SARS-CoV-2-specific TCRs that had been generated with the MIRA antigen-specificity platform. Breadth was defined as the fraction of unique TCRs that were SARS-CoV-2-associated, and depth was defined as the fraction of total T cells that were SARS-CoV-2-associated. Using the MIRA data, each spike-specific TCR was assigned both to the spike region to which the TCR was reactive and to a CD4 or CD8 class. Log10-transformed breadth and depth values were compared by one-way ANOVA with Sidak's multiple comparisons tests. TCRdb retrieved this table from immuneACCESS and kept in-frame rearrangements only. Not all clones are present; in checked studies, unresolved V genes account for under half, and no reason is known for the remainder. V, J and clone size are taken as reported in that table, and D and trimming were inferred from the DNA itself. The sample table holds about 140,000 clones, of which 80% to 95% were seen once. The ten largest clones take up over 1.5% of the sample.

In the germline V gene, CDR1 corresponds to MNHEY and CDR2 to SVGAGI. A distance of 18 bases separates the germline ends of V and J, which lose 11 bases and 5 bases respectively. Reading from cysteine to phenylalanine, the CDR3 counts 14 amino acids. Here the CDR3 DNA is all that survives: 42 bases in frame from base 1. The source material was peripheral blood, sampled on day 0 of AZD1222 vaccination. The chain is encoded by TRBV6-5 joined to TRBJ2-2; 6 matching bases give a weak D call of TRBD2. This clonotype originated in an adult in good health. The CDR3 region reads CAGHPGRRTGELFF. The DNA is as follows: TGTGCCGGGCATCCCGGGAGAAGGACCGGGGAGCTGTTTTTT.